This entry features one T cell receptor beta chain sequence. Its antigen is not known. This record comes from a study of T cell repertoires in cytomegalovirus infection. Across the whole study: Recently identified HLA-C-restricted CMV epitopes were among the peptides used. Study-level results: HLA-C-restricted CMV clonotypes gave the most frequent clonotype in two of eight donors. Public TCR beta family frequency separated CMV-and-HLA carriers, including in an independent cohort.

TCRdb used MiXCR to reprocess the reads, holding one entry per CDR3 protein. Here the sample spans 370,000 or so distinct CDR3 sequences, roughly 34% being singletons. The germline V gene encodes CDR1 MNHGY and CDR2 SAAAGT. With 2 bases clipped from V and 5 bases from J, the junction kept 8 bases outside the gene matches. The CDR3 loop spans 15 amino acids. The chain recombines TRBV6-8 with TRBJ2-5, with 7 bases identical to TRBD1. This TCR came from a human donor in good health (CMV status not recorded). Some clones in this sample may be carry-over from other donors' samples. The specimen was cultured PBMCs, collected from culture after CMV antigen stimulation. The CDR3 protein is CASSYQGTVGETQYF. The CDR3, as DNA: TGTGCCAGCAGTTACCAAGGGACAGTCGGCGAGACCCAGTACTTC.